This is a list of T cell receptor beta chains from one sample in a study of regulatory T cells in long-lasting Graves disease. In TCRdb, the multiplex PCR reads were re-called with MiXCR into one record per CDR3 protein. The top ten clones hold approximately 9% of a sample with about 500,000 distinct CDR3 sequences, about 11% of them seen once. The same specimen was also included in a second study, on T cells in Graves' hyperthyroidism and ophthalmopathy.

The sequences come from peripheral blood mononuclear cells (PBMCs), collected at new diagnosis, from a patient treated with antithyroid drugs. The receptors come from a woman in her 30s with Graves disease. CDR3s include the opening cysteine and the closing phenylalanine or tryptophan. D genes are given only for firm matches.

CSLSGGHKNIQYF	.	TRBJ2-4	TRBV20-1
CASSPDGTRTYEQYF	.	TRBJ2-7	TRBV18
CASSQLAEGPYNEQFF	.	TRBJ2-1	TRBV7-9
CASSQDEGEGDTQYF	.	TRBJ2-3	TRBV5-5
CASSLSIGYTEAFF	.	TRBJ1-1	TRBV12-3/TRBV12-4
CASSLSRISLNQPQHF	.	TRBJ1-5	TRBV7-8
CASSLAHSNYEQYF	.	TRBJ2-7	TRBV7-2
CSVAASTDTQYF	.	TRBJ2-3	TRBV29-1
CASSLPRQVGSYEQYF	.	TRBJ2-7	TRBV27
CASSQAKGREAFF	.	TRBJ1-1	TRBV4-1
CASSLQGRHTEAFF	.	TRBJ1-1	TRBV5-1
CASSLVVMSLQETQYF	.	TRBJ2-5	TRBV7-9
CASSQGSLRSFANIQYF	.	TRBJ2-4	TRBV4-1
CASSYGTTREQYF	TRBD2	TRBJ2-7	TRBV11-2
CASSGGQGAPYEQYF	TRBD1	TRBJ2-7	TRBV7-2
CASSILRVGGTDTQYF	.	TRBJ2-3	TRBV19
CASSVAPQGVYGYTF	TRBD1	TRBJ1-2	TRBV9
CASSPGLAGGPTEQFF	TRBD2	TRBJ2-1	TRBV14
CASSLGGISNQPQHF	.	TRBJ1-5	TRBV27
CAILPSGRNEQFF	TRBD2	TRBJ2-1	TRBV10-3
CASSLASAKNIQYF	.	TRBJ2-4	TRBV13
CASSPRGGYGAFF	.	TRBJ1-1	TRBV12-3/TRBV12-4
CASSLSTQGTEAFF	.	TRBJ1-1	TRBV18
CASSPQAGGLNYGYTF	TRBD1	TRBJ1-2	TRBV4-2